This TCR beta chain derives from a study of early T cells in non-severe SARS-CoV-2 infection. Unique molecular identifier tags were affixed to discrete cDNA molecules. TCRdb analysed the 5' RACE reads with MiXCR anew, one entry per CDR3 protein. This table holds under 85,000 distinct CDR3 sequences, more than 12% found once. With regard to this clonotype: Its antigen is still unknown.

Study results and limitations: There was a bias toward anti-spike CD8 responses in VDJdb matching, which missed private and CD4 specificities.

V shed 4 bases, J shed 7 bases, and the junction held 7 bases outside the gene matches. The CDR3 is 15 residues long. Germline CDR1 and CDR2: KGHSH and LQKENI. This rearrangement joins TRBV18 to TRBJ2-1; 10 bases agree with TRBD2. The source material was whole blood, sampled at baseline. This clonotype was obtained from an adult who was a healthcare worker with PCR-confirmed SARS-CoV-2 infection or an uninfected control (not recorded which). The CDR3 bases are TGTGCCAGCTCACGCTTAGCGGGAGGTACGAATGAGCAGTTCTTC. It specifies CASSRLAGGTNEQFF. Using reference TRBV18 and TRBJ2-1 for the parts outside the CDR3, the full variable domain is NAGVMQNPRHLVRRRGQEARLRCSPMKGHSHVYWYRQLPEEGLKFMVYLQKENIIDESGMPKERFSAEFPKEGPSILRIQQVVRGDSAAYFCASSRLAGGTNEQFFGPGTRLTVL.